This T cell receptor beta chain emerged from a study of blood T cell repertoires in COVID-19. Study summary: T cells, B-cell-depleted T cells, or PBMCs supplied cDNA or gDNA.

The CDR3 sequence is 15 residues long. V was pared by 0 bases and J by 7 bases, with 6 bases of the junction left unmatched. CDR1 is SGDLS and CDR2 is YYNGEE in the germline V gene. Methods used by the authors: The authors estimated nucleated cell counts from reference gene primer amplification. Using immunoSEQ multiplex PCR, the repertoire was profiled, and TCRdb retains in-frame clones only, with some absent. The V and J calls and the clone size are those of that table, but D and trimming were determined from the DNA. The sample consists of about 220,000 clones, under 90% of them appearing once. This clone has only one observation. The study recruited people aged roughly 18 to 100 years across under 25 US areas. The study assigned cohorts using participant-reported clinical history.

The sample comprised PBMCs or T cells enriched from blood (not recorded which). This sequence originates from a woman between 45 and 60 years old who had been exposed to COVID-19. The chain employs TRBV9 and TRBJ1-4, with 7 bases that match TRBD1. The CDR3 bases are TGTGCCAGCAGCGTAGGGTTACAGGGGAGTGAAAAACTGTTTTTT. Its protein product is CASSVGLQGSEKLFF.